This entry lists 12 T cell receptor beta chains sequenced from one sample in a study of control samples from healthy donors and cancer patients (dated by TCRdb to between 2020 and 2021). The library was prepared using the immunoSEQ multiplex PCR assay. This is the immuneACCESS table as TCRdb keeps it, with only in-frame sequences that have V and J called. A part of the clones is gone; compared with another copy, unresolved V genes explain less than half, and the rest is unexplained. The sample contains 100,000 or so clones, roughly 91% of them found a single time. The ten largest clones capture 7.8% of the sample. The source material was blood. Receptor source: a man aged 25-45 years in good health.

J is TRBJ2-1 and V is TRBV6-2 or TRBV6-3, with TRBD2 matching 10 bases. V trimming: 3 bases; J trimming: 4 bases; junction bases outside the gene matches: 15. Germline CDR1 is MNHEY and CDR2 is SVGEGT. The CDR3 sequence is 19 residues long. CDR3 protein: CASSYFLEDLAGAYNEQFF. The CDR3 DNA reads as TGTGCCAGCAGTTATTTTTTGGAGGACCTAGCGGGAGCTTACAATGAGCAGTTCTTC.

The chain combines TRBV2 with TRBJ2-5; 8 nucleotides match TRBD1. The germline V gene encodes CDR1 SNHLY and CDR2 FYNNEI. The CDR3 length is 14 residues. V dropped 4 bases and J dropped 2; count of bases not matched to a gene: 3. The CDR3 nucleotides are TGTGCCAGCAGTGCCCGACAGGGGCAAGAGACCCAGTACTTC. It is translated as CASSARQGQETQYF.

Only one count was recorded for this clone. The chain couples TRBV27 to TRBJ2-2, with 7 bases fitting TRBD2. V gave up 8 bases and J gave up 4 bases; unmatched junction bases: 10. CDR1 is MNHEY, CDR2 SMNVEV, per germline (reference sequence). The CDR3 is made up of 15 amino acids. Here the CDR3 reads CASWRAGEVTGELFF. The CDR3 nucleotides are TGTGCCAGCTGGCGTGCGGGGGAGGTCACCGGGGAGCTGTTTTTT.

The chain couples TRBV2 to TRBJ2-5; TRBD2 agrees at 9 bases. CDR3 length: 14 amino acids. Germline values: CDR1 SNHLY, CDR2 FYNNEI. After removal of 3 bases from V and 7 bases from J, the junction contained 6 bases not matched to a gene. The CDR3 bases are TGTGCCAGCAGTGATCTAGCGGGACGGGGGACCCAGTACTTC. The encoded protein is CASSDLAGRGTQYF.

The chain employs TRBV27 and TRBJ2-3; no clear D. From germline, CDR1 is MNHEY and CDR2 SMNVEV (reference sequence). V was shortened by 3 bases and J by 1 base, with 5 bases between the two germline ends. There are 13 residues in the CDR3. The CDR3 protein is CASSFGGTDTQYF. In DNA, the CDR3 is TGTGCCAGCAGTTTTGGTGGCACAGATACGCAGTATTTT.

The V and J genes are TRBV9 and TRBJ2-7, with 9 bases that match TRBD1. Germline V lookup: CDR1 SGDLS, CDR2 YYNGEE. The CDR3 covers 15 residues. Unmatched junction bases numbered 4, after V lost 0 bases and J lost 3 bases. The CDR3 region has the DNA TGTGCCAGCAGCGTAGGCGGGACAGGGTTCTACGAGCAGTACTTC. Protein product: CASSVGGTGFYEQYF.

The chain joins TRBV5-6 to TRBJ1-3; the D is unclear. The V end lost 2 bases, the J end lost 0 bases, and 12 bases lay between the germline ends. This CDR3 comprises 16 residues. CDR1 is SGHDT and CDR2 is YYEEEE in the germline V gene. This CDR3 is CASSFGRRSSGNTIYF. CDR3 bases: TGTGCCAGCAGCTTCGGGAGGCGGAGCTCTGGAAACACCATATATTTT.

The J gene is TRBJ1-6, the V gene TRBV7-8; D unresolved. Germline V gene data show CDR1 as SGHVS and CDR2 as FQNEAQ. The CDR3 sequence is 15 residues long. V lost 1 base to trimming and J lost 0 bases, with 4 bases between them. The CDR3 nucleotides are TGTGCCAGCAGCTTAGTTGGCTCCTATAATTCACCCCTCCACTTT. Amino acids: CASSLVGSYNSPLHF.

CDR3 region: CASSIVPPFTYGTDTQYF. DNA of the CDR3: TGTGCCAGTAGTATAGTCCCCCCCTTCACGTATGGCACAGATACGCAGTATTTT. The chain uses TRBV19 and TRBJ2-3; D gene unclear. Germline CDR1 is LNHDA and CDR2 is SQIVND (reference sequence). V was trimmed by 1 base and J by 1 base, leaving 18 bases between them. This CDR3 contains 18 residues.

This clone came up once. The V call is TRBV4-3, the J call TRBJ2-1; D ambiguous. From germline, CDR1 is LGHNA and CDR2 YSLEER. V dropped 1 base and J dropped 8 bases, with 18 bases sitting between them. The CDR3 is made up of 16 amino acids. In DNA form, the CDR3 reads TGCGCCAGCAGCCAAGGCGGCAGCAGCGACTTGGATGAGCAGTTCTTC. This encodes CASSQGGSSDLDEQFF.

J is TRBJ1-5 and V is TRBV11-1; no clear D. V dropped 4 bases and J dropped 0 bases, with 4 bases sitting between them. The CDR3 has 13 amino acids. The V gene's germline CDR1 is SGHAT and CDR2 FQDESV (reference sequence). This CDR3 reads CASSSHSNQPQHF. CDR3 DNA sequence: TGTGCCAGCAGCTCACATAGCAATCAGCCCCAGCATTTT.

The chain uses TRBV6-5 and TRBJ1-1; TRBD1 might be the D (6 bases). The CDR3 has 14 amino acids. The V and J ends lost 6 bases and 4 bases respectively, with 15 bases between them. Germline V CDR1 and CDR2: MNHEY, SVGAGI. The CDR3 DNA reads TGTGCCAGCAGAGACGGGGGGGCGGGCACTGAAGCTTTCTTT. It encodes CASRDGGAGTEAFF.